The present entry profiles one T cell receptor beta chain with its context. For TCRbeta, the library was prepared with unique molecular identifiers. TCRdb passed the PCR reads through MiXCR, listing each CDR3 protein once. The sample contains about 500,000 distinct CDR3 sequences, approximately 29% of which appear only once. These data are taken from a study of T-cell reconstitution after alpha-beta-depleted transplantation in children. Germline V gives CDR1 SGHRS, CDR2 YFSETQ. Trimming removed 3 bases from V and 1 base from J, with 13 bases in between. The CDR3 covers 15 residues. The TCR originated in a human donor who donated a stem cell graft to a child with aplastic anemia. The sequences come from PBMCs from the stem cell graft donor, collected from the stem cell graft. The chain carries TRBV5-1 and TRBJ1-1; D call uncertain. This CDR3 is CASSWTSGWNTEAFF. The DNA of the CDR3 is TGCGCCAGCAGCTGGACCAGTGGGTGGAACACTGAAGCTTTCTTT.